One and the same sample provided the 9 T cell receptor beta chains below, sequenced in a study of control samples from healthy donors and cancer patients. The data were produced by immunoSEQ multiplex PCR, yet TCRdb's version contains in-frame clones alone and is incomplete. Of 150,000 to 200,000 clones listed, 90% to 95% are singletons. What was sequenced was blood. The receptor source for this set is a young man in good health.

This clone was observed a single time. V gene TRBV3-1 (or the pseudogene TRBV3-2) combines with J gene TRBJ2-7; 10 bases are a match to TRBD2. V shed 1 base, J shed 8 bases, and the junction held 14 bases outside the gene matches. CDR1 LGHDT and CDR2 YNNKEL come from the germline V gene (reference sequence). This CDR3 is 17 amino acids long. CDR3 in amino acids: CASSQGGSGGFYVKQYF. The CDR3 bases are TGTGCCAGCAGCCAAGGGGGTAGCGGGGGGTTCTACGTCAAGCAGTACTTC.

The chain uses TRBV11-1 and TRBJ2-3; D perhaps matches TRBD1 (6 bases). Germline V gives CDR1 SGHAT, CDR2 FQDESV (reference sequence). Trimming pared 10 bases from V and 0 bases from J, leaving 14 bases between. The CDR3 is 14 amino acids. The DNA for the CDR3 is TGTGCCACTCCTCTGGGGGCTAGCACAGATACGCAGTATTTT. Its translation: CATPLGASTDTQYF.

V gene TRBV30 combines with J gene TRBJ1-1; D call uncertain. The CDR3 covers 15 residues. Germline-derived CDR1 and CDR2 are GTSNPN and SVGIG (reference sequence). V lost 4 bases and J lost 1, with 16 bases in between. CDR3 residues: CAWKSNSQRNTEAFF. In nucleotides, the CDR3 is TGTGCCTGGAAAAGTAACTCCCAGAGGAACACTGAAGCTTTCTTT.

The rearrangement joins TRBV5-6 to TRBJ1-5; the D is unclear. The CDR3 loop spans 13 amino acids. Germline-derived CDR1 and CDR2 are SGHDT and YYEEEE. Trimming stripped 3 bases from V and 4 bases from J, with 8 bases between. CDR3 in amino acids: CASSSNRNQPQHF. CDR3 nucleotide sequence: TGTGCCAGCAGCTCCAACAGAAATCAGCCCCAGCATTTT.

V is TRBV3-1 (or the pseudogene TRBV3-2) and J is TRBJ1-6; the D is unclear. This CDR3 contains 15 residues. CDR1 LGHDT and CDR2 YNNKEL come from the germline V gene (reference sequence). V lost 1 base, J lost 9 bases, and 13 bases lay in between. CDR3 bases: TGTGCCAGCAGCCAAGGCCCTCCTTGGCGTTCACCCCTCCACTTT. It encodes CASSQGPPWRSPLHF.

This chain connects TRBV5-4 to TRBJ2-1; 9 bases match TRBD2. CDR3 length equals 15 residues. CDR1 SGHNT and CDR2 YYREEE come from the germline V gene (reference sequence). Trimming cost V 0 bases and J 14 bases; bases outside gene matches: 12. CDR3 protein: CASSLAELAGRAKFF. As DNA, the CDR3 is TGTGCCAGCAGCTTGGCCGAACTAGCGGGCCGGGCGAAGTTCTTC.

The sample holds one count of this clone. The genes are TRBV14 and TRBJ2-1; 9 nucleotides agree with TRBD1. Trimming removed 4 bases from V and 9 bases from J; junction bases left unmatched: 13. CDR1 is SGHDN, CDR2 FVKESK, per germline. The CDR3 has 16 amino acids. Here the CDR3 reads CASSLPGQGFLGEQFF. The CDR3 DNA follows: TGTGCCAGCAGCCTTCCGGGACAGGGATTTTTAGGTGAGCAGTTCTTC.

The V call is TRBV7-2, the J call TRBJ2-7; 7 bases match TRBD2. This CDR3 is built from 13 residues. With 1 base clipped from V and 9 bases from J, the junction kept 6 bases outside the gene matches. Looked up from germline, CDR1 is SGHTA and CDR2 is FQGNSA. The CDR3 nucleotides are TGTGCCAGCAGCTTAGGGGGACTACGAGGGCAGTACTTC. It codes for CASSLGGLRGQYF.

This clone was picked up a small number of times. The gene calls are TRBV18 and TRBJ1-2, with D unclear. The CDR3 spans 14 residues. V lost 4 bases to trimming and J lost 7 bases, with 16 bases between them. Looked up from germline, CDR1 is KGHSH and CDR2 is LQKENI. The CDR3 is CASSLGSNGGGYTF. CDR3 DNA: TGTGCCAGCTCACTTGGATCCAACGGTGGTGGCTACACCTTC.